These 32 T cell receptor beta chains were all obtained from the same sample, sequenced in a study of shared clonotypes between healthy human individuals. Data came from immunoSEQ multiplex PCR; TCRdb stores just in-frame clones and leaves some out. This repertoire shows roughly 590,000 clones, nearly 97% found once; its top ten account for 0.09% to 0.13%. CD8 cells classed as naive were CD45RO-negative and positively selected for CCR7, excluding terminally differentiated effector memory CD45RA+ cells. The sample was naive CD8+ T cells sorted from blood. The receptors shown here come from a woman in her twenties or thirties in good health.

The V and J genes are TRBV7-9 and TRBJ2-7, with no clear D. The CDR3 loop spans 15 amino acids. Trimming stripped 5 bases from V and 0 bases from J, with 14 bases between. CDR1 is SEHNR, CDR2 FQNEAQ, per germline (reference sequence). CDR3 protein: CASSQDEDHSYEQYF. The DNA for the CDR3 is TGTGCCAGCAGCCAAGACGAAGACCACTCCTACGAGCAGTACTTC.

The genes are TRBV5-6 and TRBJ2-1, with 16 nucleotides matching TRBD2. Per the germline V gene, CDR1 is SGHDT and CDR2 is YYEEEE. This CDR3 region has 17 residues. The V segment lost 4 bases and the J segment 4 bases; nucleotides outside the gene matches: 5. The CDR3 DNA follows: TGTGCCAGCAGCACTGGGACTAGCGGGAGGGGTTACAATGAGCAGTTCTTC. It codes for CASSTGTSGRGYNEQFF.

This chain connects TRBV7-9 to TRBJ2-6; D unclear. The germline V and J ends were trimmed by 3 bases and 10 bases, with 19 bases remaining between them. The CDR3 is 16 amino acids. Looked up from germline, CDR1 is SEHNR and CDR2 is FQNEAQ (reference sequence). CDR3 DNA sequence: TGTGCCAGCAGCTTGCCCGGACCTAGTTATCGGAACGTCCTGACTTTC. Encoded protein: CASSLPGPSYRNVLTF.

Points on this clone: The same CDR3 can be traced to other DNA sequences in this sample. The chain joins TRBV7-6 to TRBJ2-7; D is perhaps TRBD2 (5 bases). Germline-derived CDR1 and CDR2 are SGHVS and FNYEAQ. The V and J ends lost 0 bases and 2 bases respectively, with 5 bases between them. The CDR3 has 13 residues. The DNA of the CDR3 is TGTGCCAGCAGCTTAGCGGGAGCCTACGAGCAGTACTTC. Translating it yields CASSLAGAYEQYF.

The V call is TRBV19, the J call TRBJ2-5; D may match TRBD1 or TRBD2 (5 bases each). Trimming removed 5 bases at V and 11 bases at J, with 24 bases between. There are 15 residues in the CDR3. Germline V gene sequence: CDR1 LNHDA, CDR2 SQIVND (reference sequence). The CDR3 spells CASSPTQLKRGEQYF. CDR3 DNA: TGTGCCAGTAGTCCAACTCAGCTAAAGAGGGGAGAGCAGTACTTC.

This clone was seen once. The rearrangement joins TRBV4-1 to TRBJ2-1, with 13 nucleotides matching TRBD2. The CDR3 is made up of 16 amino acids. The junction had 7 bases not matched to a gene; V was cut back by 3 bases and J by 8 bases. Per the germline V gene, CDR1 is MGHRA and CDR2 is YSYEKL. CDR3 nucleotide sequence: TGCGCCAGCAGCCAGGCCGGCACTAGCGGGGGGGATGAGCAGTTCTTC. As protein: CASSQAGTSGGDEQFF.

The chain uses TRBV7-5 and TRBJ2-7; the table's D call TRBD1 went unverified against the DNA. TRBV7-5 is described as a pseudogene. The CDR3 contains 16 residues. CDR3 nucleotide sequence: TGTGTCAGAAGCGGCGGAACAGGGCTTCTCTCCTACGAGCAGTACTTC. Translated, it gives CVRSGGTGLLSYEQYF.

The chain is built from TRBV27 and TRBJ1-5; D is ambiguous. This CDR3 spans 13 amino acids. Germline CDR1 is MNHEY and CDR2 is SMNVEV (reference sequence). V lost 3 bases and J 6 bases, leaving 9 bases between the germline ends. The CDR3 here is CASSFGVSQPQHF. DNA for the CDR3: TGTGCCAGCAGTTTCGGGGTTAGTCAGCCCCAGCATTTT.

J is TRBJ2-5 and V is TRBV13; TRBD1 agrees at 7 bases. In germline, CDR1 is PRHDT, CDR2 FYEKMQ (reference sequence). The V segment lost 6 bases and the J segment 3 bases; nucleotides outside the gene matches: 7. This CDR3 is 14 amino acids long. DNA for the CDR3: TGTGCCAGCAGTCCAAGAGGACAGGAAGAGACCCAGTACTTC. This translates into CASSPRGQEETQYF.

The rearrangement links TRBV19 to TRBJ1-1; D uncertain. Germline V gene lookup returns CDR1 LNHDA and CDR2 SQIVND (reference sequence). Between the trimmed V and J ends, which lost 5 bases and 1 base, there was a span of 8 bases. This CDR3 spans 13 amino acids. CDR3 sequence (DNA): TGTGCCAGTAGTTCGGGAGAGAACACTGAAGCTTTCTTT. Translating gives CASSSGENTEAFF. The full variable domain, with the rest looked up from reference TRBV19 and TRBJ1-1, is DGGITQSPKYLFRKEGQNVTLSCEQNLNHDAMYWYRQDPGQGLRLIYYSQIVNDFQKGDIAEGYSVSREKKESFPLTVTSAQKNPTAFYLCASSSGENTEAFFGQGTRLTVV.

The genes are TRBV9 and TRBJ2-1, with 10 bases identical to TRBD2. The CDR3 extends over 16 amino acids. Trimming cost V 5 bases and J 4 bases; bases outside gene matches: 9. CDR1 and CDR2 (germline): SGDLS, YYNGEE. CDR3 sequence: CASSPETSGFYNEQFF. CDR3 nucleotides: TGTGCCAGCAGTCCAGAGACTAGCGGGTTTTACAATGAGCAGTTCTTC.

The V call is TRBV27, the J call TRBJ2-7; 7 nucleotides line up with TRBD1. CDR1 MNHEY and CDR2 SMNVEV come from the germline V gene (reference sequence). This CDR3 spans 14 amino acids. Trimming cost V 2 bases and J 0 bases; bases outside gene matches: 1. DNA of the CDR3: TGTGCCAGCAGTTTAAAGGGGGCCTCCTACGAGCAGTACTTC. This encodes CASSLKGASYEQYF.

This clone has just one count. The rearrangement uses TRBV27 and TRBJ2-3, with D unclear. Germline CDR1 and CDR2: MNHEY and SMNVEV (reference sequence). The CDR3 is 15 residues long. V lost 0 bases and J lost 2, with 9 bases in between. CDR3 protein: CASSLSPRITDTQYF. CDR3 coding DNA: TGTGCCAGCAGTTTATCTCCGAGGATCACAGATACGCAGTATTTT.

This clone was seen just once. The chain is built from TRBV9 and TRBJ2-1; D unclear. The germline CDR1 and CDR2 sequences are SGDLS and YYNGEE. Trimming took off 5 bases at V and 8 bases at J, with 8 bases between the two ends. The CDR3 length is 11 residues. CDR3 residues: CASRNGYEQFF. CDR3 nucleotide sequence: TGTGCCAGCAGGAATGGCTATGAGCAGTTCTTC.

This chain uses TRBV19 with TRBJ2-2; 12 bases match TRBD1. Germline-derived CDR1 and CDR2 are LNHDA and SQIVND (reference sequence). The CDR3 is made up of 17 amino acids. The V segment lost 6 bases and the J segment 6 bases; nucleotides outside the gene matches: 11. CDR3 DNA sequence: TGTGCCAGTAGGGATTCCCTGGGACAGGGGGCTGCCGGGGAGCTGTTTTTT. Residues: CASRDSLGQGAAGELFF. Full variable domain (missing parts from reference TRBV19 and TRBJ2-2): DGGITQSPKYLFRKEGQNVTLSCEQNLNHDAMYWYRQDPGQGLRLIYYSQIVNDFQKGDIAEGYSVSREKKESFPLTVTSAQKNPTAFYLCASRDSLGQGAAGELFFGEGSRLTVL.

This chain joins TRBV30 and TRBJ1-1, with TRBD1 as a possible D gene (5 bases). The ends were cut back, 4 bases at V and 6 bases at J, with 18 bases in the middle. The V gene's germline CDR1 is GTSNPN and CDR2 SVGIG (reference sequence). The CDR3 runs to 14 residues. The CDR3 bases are TGTGCCTGGAATAGGGTCAGGGTTGGGGCTGAAGCTTTCTTT. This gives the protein CAWNRVRVGAEAFF.

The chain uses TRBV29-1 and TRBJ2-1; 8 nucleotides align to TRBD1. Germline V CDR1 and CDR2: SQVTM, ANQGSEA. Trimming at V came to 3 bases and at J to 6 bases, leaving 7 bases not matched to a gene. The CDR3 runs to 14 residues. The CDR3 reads CSVEGQEISNEQFF. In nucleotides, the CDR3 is TGCAGCGTTGAGGGACAGGAAATTTCCAATGAGCAGTTCTTC.

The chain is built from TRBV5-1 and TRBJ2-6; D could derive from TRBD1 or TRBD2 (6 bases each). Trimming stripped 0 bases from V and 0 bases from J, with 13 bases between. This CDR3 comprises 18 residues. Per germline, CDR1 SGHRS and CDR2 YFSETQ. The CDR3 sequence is CASSLASGALSGANVLTF. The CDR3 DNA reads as TGCGCCAGCAGCTTGGCCTCGGGGGCGCTCTCTGGGGCCAACGTCCTGACTTTC.

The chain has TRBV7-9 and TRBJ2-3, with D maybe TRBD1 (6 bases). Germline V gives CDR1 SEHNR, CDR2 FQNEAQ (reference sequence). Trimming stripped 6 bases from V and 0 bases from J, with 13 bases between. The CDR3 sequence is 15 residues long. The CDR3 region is CASSTPDRSTDTQYF. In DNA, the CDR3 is TGTGCCAGCAGTACCCCCGACAGGAGCACAGATACGCAGTATTTT. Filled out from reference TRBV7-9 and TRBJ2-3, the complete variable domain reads DTGVSQNPRHKITKRGQNVTFRCDPISEHNRLYWYRQTLGQGPEFLTYFQNEAQLEKSRLLSDRFSAERPKGSFSTLEIQRTEQGDSAMYLCASSTPDRSTDTQYFGPGTRLTVL.

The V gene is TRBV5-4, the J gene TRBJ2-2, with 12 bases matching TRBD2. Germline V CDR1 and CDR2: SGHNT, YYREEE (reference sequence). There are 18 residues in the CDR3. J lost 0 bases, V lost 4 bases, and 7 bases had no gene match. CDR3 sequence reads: CASSPGLAGGSNTGELFF. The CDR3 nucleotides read TGTGCCAGCAGCCCGGGACTAGCGGGTGGGTCGAACACCGGGGAGCTGTTTTTT.

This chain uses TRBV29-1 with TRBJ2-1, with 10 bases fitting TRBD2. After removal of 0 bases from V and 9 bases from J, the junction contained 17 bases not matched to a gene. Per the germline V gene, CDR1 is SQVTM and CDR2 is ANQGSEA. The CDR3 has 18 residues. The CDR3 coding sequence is TGCAGCGTTGAAGAGAACTATGGACTAAGCGGGAGGGTTTTTGAGCAGTTCTTC. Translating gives CSVEENYGLSGRVFEQFF.

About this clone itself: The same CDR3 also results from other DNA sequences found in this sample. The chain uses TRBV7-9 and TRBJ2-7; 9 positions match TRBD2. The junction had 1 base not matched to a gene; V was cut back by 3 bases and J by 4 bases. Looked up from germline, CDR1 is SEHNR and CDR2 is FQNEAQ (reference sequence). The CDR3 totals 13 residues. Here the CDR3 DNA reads TGTGCCAGCAGCTTTAGCGGGGGATACGAGCAGTACTTC. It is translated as CASSFSGGYEQYF.

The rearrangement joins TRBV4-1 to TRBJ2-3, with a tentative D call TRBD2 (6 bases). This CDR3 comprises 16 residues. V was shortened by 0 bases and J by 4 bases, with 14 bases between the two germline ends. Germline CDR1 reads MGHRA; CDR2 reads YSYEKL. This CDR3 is CASSQDYGSVADTQYF. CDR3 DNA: TGCGCCAGCAGCCAAGATTACGGGAGCGTAGCAGATACGCAGTATTTT.

CDR3 in DNA: TGTGCCAGCAGCTTGGGTACTGGGTCTAACTATGGCTACACCTTC. Translating gives CASSLGTGSNYGYTF. The chain recombines TRBV5-6 with TRBJ1-2; D is undetermined. V shed 0 bases and J shed 0 bases, with 9 bases lying between them. This CDR3 has 15 residues. Per germline, CDR1 SGHDT and CDR2 YYEEEE. Full variable domain (remainder filled in from reference TRBV5-6 and TRBJ1-2): DAGVTQSPTHLIKTRGQQVTLRCSPKSGHDTVSWYQQALGQGPQFIFQYYEEEERQRGNFPDRFSGHQFPNYSSELNVNALLLGDSALYLCASSLGTGSNYGYTFGSGTRLTVV.

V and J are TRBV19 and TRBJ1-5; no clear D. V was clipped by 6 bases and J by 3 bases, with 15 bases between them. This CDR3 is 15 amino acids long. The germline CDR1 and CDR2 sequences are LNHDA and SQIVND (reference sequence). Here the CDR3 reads CASRVAGVVNQPQHF. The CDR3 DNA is TGTGCCAGTAGAGTGGCAGGCGTAGTCAATCAGCCCCAGCATTTT.

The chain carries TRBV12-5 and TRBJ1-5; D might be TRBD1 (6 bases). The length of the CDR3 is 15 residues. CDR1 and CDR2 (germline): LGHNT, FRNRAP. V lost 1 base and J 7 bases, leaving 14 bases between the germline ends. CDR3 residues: CASGLGAGGPQPQHF. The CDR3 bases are TGTGCTAGTGGTTTGGGGGCCGGGGGCCCACAGCCCCAGCATTTT.

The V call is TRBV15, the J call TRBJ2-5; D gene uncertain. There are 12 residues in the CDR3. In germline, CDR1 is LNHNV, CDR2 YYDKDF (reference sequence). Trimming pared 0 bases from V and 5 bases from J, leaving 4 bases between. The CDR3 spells CATSRDFETQYF. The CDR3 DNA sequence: TGTGCCACCAGCAGAGATTTTGAGACCCAGTACTTC.

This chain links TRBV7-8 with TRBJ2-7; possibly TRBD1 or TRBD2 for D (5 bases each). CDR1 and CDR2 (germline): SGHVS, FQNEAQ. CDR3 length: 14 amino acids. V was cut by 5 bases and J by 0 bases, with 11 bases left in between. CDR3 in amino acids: CASSPGPNSYEQYF. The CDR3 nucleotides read TGTGCCAGCAGCCCGGGACCCAACTCCTACGAGCAGTACTTC.

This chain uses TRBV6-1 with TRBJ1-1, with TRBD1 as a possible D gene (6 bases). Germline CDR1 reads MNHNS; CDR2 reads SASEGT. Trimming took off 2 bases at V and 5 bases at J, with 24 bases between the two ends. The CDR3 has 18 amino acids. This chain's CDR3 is CASSEFRVGARLGTEAFF. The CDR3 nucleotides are TGTGCCAGCAGTGAATTCCGGGTGGGGGCGCGATTGGGAACTGAAGCTTTCTTT.

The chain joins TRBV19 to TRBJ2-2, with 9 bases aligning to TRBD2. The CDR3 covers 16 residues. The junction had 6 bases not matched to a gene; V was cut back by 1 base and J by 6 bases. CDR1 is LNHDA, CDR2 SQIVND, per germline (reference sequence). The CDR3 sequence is CASSIVGGRAAGELFF. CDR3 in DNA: TGTGCCAGTAGTATAGTGGGCGGGAGGGCCGCCGGGGAGCTGTTTTTT.

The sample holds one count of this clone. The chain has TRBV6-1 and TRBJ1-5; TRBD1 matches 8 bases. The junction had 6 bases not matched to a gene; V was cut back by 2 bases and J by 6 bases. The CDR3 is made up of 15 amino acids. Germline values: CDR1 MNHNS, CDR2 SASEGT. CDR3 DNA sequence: TGTGCCAGCAGTGAACACAGGGGGGCAGTTCAGCCCCAGCATTTT. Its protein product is CASSEHRGAVQPQHF.

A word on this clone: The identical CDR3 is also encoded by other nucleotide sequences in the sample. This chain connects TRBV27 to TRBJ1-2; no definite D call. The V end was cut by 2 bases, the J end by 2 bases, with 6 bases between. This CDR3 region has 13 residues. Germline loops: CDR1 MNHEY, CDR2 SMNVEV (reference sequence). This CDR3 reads CASSLGRNYGYTF. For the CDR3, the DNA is TGTGCCAGCAGTTTAGGACGGAACTATGGCTACACCTTC.